This T cell receptor beta chain came from a study of cytomegalovirus exposure and HLA in healthy donors (TCRdb year 2017). Regarding the study in general: According to an earlier analysis of 587 of the donors, about 179 million T cells yielded 100 million or so unique TCR beta sequences and 276 Gb of sequence data. To predict cytomegalovirus infection status, the study brought together high-throughput TCR immunosequencing, statistical association of individual TCRs with disease status, and machine learning. HLA typing included class I and class II loci at four-digit resolution. In a later genetic analysis, genome-wide SNP genotypes for about 55% of the roughly 670 donors were used, and that subset was treated as a discovery cohort. The aim of the study was to test whether cataloging public T cell receptors could identify signatures of past pathogen exposure. Among 300 to 500 genotyped donors of the cohort, an average of around 250,000 unique TCR beta nucleotide sequences was sequenced per donor, of which 15% to 20% were non-productive. Roughly five DR-DQ haplotypes were treated as single units for association and clustering because of strong linkage in the cohort. An early release covering 550 to 650 HLA-typed donors comprised approximately 300 gigabases of sequencing data and around 80 million unique TCR sequences. Of the roughly 410 genotyped donors, 80% to 90% were placed in the genetic ancestry cluster associated with self-reported Caucasian donors. Alongside the repertoire data, information on donor age, sex, ethnicity and CMV serostatus was compiled. An earlier analysis of fewer than 700 of the donors applied high-throughput TCR beta sequencing to assess whether each TCR beta V gene segment acted as functional or pseudogenic. A separate validation cohort of some 130 different subjects was used in addition to the approximately 700-subject first cohort. The T cell repertoires of some 700 subjects were profiled by immunosequencing and related to cytomegalovirus serostatus. The number of donors typed differed by locus, with 629-630 for A, B, C, DRB1 and DQB1, roughly 520 for DQA1, over 600 for DPA1, and some 450 for DPB1. In a later analysis, previously published TCR beta repertoires from roughly 710 donors were re-analyzed and high-resolution HLA genotyping was added so that TCR occurrence patterns could be studied. Every discovery cohort repertoire had been produced on one sequencing platform. In the later analysis, no new phenotypic data were used to find candidate immune exposures; instead, reliance was placed on TCR beta sequences and their occurrence across donors. The paper's findings and limits, for the study overall: The 87-base-pair reads could not distinguish some IMGT-functional V segments, including TRBV6-2 and TRBV6-3, so those segments were excluded. An association between a missense DCLRE1C variant and V-gene and J-gene trimming of TCR beta chains was found in a later genetic analysis and replicated in an independent cohort. When HLA alleles, especially DR and DQ, strongly co-occurred, attributing TCR associations to individual alleles was difficult. A later analysis found that HLA-associated TCR beta chains were more clonally expanded and had lower generation probabilities than equally common non-associated chains. Roughly uniform sequencing depth across donors was assumed in presence/absence analyses, although this assumption may not hold. Over 15 rarely observed V segments, including chromosome 9 orphons, were excluded from the earlier analysis of several hundred of the donors because counts were too low. According to a later genetic analysis, donors in an Asian-associated ancestry cluster had fewer N-insertions in productive TCRs than the roughly 700-donor mean. HLA typing was unavailable for some donors at each locus, so association tests used only the typed subset. A total of fewer than 200 TCR beta chains were listed by the study as associated with cytomegalovirus. In a later analysis, several top co-occurrence clusters were reported to appear linked to parvovirus B19, influenza, CMV and Epstein-Barr virus. It was suggested by the authors that the approach could potentially be generalized to other disease states and immunological phenotypes. Cytomegalovirus status was reported to be diagnosed by the classifier with high specificity and sensitivity in both the original and validation cohorts. Only TCR beta chains were sequenced in this cohort, and the absence of alpha or paired-chain data limited detectable features. In an earlier analysis of about 600 of the donors, most TCR beta V segments appeared in productive rearrangements about 87% or about 30% of the time, broadly matching IMGT annotations. According to a later analysis, most CMV-associated TCR beta chains appeared to be HLA-restricted, and the HLA associations seemed to be driven largely by CMV exposure. A further reported finding was that TCR beta sequences accurately predicted the HLA-A and HLA-B alleles for most subjects in the first cohort. For the cohort, immune exposure information was limited to CMV serostatus. The sequencing pipeline was judged likely to have produced a cluster of highly shared sequence variants as a technical artifact. A few of the identified cytomegalovirus-associated TCR beta chains were confirmed in vitro to be specific for cytomegalovirus antigens. While some public TCRs were present in many individuals, most TCR sequences turned up only very rarely across donors. Correlated functional status among segregating V segments might be attributable to linkage disequilibrium, but an unknown experimental factor could not be ruled out. According to a later analysis, TCR association rates differed among HLA loci, with DRB1 alleles showing the most associated TCRs and HLA-C alleles showing the fewest. Specific HLA alleles were associated with over 15,000 TCR beta sequences at a false discovery rate of 0.05 in a later analysis.

Library generation was performed with the immunoSEQ multiplex PCR assay. For the multiplex PCR, a mixture combining 60 forward primers for TCR Vbeta segments and 13 reverse primers for TCR Jbeta segments was used. Amplification of the CDR3 region of rearranged TCR beta genes was performed with a multiplex PCR assay on genomic DNA. The amplified TCR beta libraries were sequenced on the Illumina HiSeq System as 87-base-pair reads. In the original analysis: A later analysis tallied about 77 million unique TCR beta chains across the 666 repertoires, and approximately 9.9 million of those chains were shared by two or more donors. Raw reads were error-corrected and collapsed into unique sequences by a nearest-neighbor algorithm in which closely related sequences were merged to remove PCR and sequencing errors. To assign V, D and J gene segments, CDR3 sequences were aligned to IMGT reference sequences. For a sequence to be retained, a match of at least six nucleotides was required to both a V gene segment and a J gene segment. A rearrangement was called productive if the CDR3 had no stop codons and remained in frame with V and J, and every other rearrangement was called non-productive. CDR3 was defined according to IMGT convention as the region running from the second conserved V-encoded cysteine to the conserved J-encoded phenylalanine. In an earlier analysis of more than 550 of the donors, sequences lacking an unambiguous match to a single V gene segment were excluded. In an earlier analysis of 450 to 700 of the donors, V segments were called functional above 56.7% productive rearrangements and were called segregating when the between-donor standard deviation exceeded 5%. A statistical classification framework was built to diagnose cytomegalovirus status from the catalog of TCR beta chain sequences. V and J gene assignment, in a later analysis, came from comparing TCR nucleotide sequences with IMGT/GENE-DB human TR gene sequences. The TCRdist pipeline was used in a later analysis to assign CDR3 sequences and most-parsimonious VDJ recombination scenarios. A later analysis defined each TCR beta chain by its CDR3 amino acid sequence plus V-gene family, and excluded reads lacking a unique V-gene family. As a way to deal with suspected cross-contamination and a sequencing artifact, a later analysis dropped 640 or so nucleotide sequences that were highly shared and had low generation probability. In a later analysis, a clonal expansion index was calculated for each public chain from normalized within-repertoire ranks of inferred template counts. In a later analysis, generation probabilities were computed using a VDJ recombination model fitted to out-of-frame rearrangements, and the results were checked against IGoR. A later analysis scored TCR-TCR, TCR-HLA and TCR-CMV co-occurrence with hypergeometric tests, applying a repertoire-size bias correction to TCR pairs. A later analysis estimated false discovery rates by permuting HLA or CMV assignments 20 times. In a later analysis, co-occurring TCRs were grouped using DBSCAN, with TCRdist sequence similarity added in when clustering inside HLA-allele-positive subsets. Co-occurrence clustering excluded repertoires with fewer than 30,000 or more than 120,000 public chains, plus five with anomalous nucleotide sharing. TCRdb retrieved this table from immuneACCESS and kept in-frame rearrangements only. Not all clones are present; in checked studies, unresolved V genes account for under half, and no reason is known for the remainder. V and J calls and clone size are given by that table; D and trimming were obtained from the DNA. The sample yields 100,000 to 150,000 clones; 73% were counted once. The top ten clonotypes cover around 4% of the sample.

About this clone: Its recognized antigen is unknown. One base away there is no much larger clone; base qualities are not given.

CDR1 SGHDT and CDR2 YYEEEE are derived from the germline V gene. From its cysteine to its phenylalanine, the CDR3 spans 18 amino acids. Only the CDR3 portion is preserved as DNA: 54 bases, with reading frame beginning at the first base. Trimming removed 0 bases from V and 2 bases from J; the gene matches leave 12 bases unexplained. The cohort was made up of approximately 670 healthy bone marrow donors. At the time of sampling, every cohort member was nominally healthy, though immune exposures that went unrecorded were likely present. The donor was CMV seronegative and was included in the group of under 450 seronegative cohort members. Every donor gave a peripheral blood sample, and the peripheral blood mononuclear cells from that sample were used for TCR beta sequencing. The Qiagen DNeasy Blood Extraction Kit was used to extract genomic DNA from the blood cell samples.

The chain is assembled from TRBV5-6 and TRBJ2-7; TRBD2 lines up with 9 middle nucleotides. This sequence originates from a woman between 40 and 55 years old in good health and CMV-seronegative. The sequencing sample was made of PBMCs. Read as DNA, the sequence is TGTGCCAGCAGCTTGGGGGGGCATAGCGGGAGTATCCCCTACGAGCAGTACTTC. Its coded protein is CASSLGGHSGSIPYEQYF.